This T cell receptor (beta chain) was identified during a study of cytomegalovirus exposure and HLA in healthy donors. Study-wide results and limits: Reported findings show TCR beta sequences accurately forecast HLA-A and HLA-B alleles in most subjects.

With 60 Vbeta and 13 Jbeta primers, the PCR was carried out. The protocol was immunoSEQ multiplex PCR, while the TCRdb copy is restricted to in-frame clones and leaves out a portion. Its table records about 75,000 clones. This CDR3 has 14 residues. CDR1 is MNHNS, CDR2 SASEGT, per germline. V shed 1 base, J shed 4 bases, and the junction held 2 bases outside the gene matches. Concerning this clone: What it binds is unknown.

This clonotype originated in a man aged 18 to 35 in good health and CMV-seropositive. The sequenced material came from PBMCs. The J gene is TRBJ2-3, the V gene TRBV6-1, with 7 bases aligning to TRBD1. CDR3 coding DNA: TGTGCCAGCAGTGAAGGACAGGGCCCAGATACGCAGTATTTT. Translating it yields CASSEGQGPDTQYF.